Listed below are T cell receptor beta chains from one sample, sequenced in a study of CD8 T cells in Susac syndrome. TCRdb re-called the immunoSEQ multiplex PCR reads through MiXCR, storing one row per CDR3 protein. The sample records approximately 130,000 distinct CDR3 sequences, around 94% being singletons. What was sequenced was CD4+ T cells from PBMCs. Every receptor here comes from a human donor in good health. The CDR3 runs from the conserved cysteine through the conserved F or W. A D gene is named only where the DNA matches it firmly. Part of the rows lack a size; the others show once, few, many or a class for expanded clones.

len: 14; abundance: NA; v_gene: TRBV19; j_gene: TRBJ1-5; d_gene: TRBD1; CDR3nt: TGTGCCAGTAGGGGACAGGGGGCGACTCAGCCCCAGCATTTT; CDR3aa: CASRGQGATQPQHF
len: 12; abundance: NA; v_gene: TRBV5-1; j_gene: TRBJ2-1; d_gene: NA; CDR3nt: TGCGCCAGCAGCTTATCACCCGTCGAGCAGTTCTTC; CDR3aa: CASSLSPVEQFF
len: 17; abundance: NA; v_gene: TRBV7-2; j_gene: TRBJ2-1; d_gene: NA; CDR3nt: TGTGCCAGCAGCCCCACTTCGCGCGGTAGCTCCTACAATGAGCAGTTCTTC; CDR3aa: CASSPTSRGSSYNEQFF
len: 13; abundance: NA; v_gene: TRBV28; j_gene: TRBJ2-7; d_gene: NA; CDR3nt: TGTGCCAGCCGGAGGGGGCAGTCCTACGAGCAGTACTTC; CDR3aa: CASRRGQSYEQYF
len: 13; abundance: NA; v_gene: TRBV5-1; j_gene: TRBJ2-3; d_gene: NA; CDR3nt: TGCGCCAGCAGCTTGGCCCTTAAAGATACGCAGTATTTT; CDR3aa: CASSLALKDTQYF
len: 16; abundance: NA; v_gene: TRBV7-3; j_gene: TRBJ2-3; d_gene: TRBD2; CDR3nt: TGTGCCAGCAGCCCCTACCTAGCGGGAGGTACAGATACGCAGTATTTT; CDR3aa: CASSPYLAGGTDTQYF
len: 14; abundance: few; v_gene: TRBV7-9; j_gene: TRBJ1-2; d_gene: NA; CDR3nt: TGTGCCAGCAGCTTAGCCGGCTTTAACTATGGCTACACCTTC; CDR3aa: CASSLAGFNYGYTF
len: 17; abundance: NA; v_gene: TRBV5-1; j_gene: TRBJ2-5; d_gene: TRBD2; CDR3nt: TGCGCCAGCAGCTTGGGGGGACTAGCGGGGAACCAAGAGACCCAGTACTTC; CDR3aa: CASSLGGLAGNQETQYF
len: 13; abundance: NA; v_gene: TRBV12-3/TRBV12-4; j_gene: TRBJ1-5; d_gene: NA; CDR3nt: TGTGCCAGCAGTTCGACCCACAATCAGCCCCAGCATTTT; CDR3aa: CASSSTHNQPQHF
len: 14; abundance: NA; v_gene: TRBV3-1; j_gene: TRBJ2-1; d_gene: NA; CDR3nt: TGTGCCAGCAGCCAAGGTTACCAAAACAATGAGCAGTTCTTC; CDR3aa: CASSQGYQNNEQFF
len: 13; abundance: once; v_gene: TRBV7-9; j_gene: TRBJ2-7; d_gene: NA; CDR3nt: TGTGCCAGCAGCTTAGCGGATCATTACGAGCAGTGCTTC; CDR3aa: CASSLADHYEQCF
len: 19; abundance: NA; v_gene: TRBV3-1; j_gene: TRBJ2-3; d_gene: TRBD2; CDR3nt: TGTGCCAGCAGCCAAGGAAGTCTCGGGCTAGCGGACAACACAGATACGCAGTATTTT; CDR3aa: CASSQGSLGLADNTDTQYF
len: 14; abundance: NA; v_gene: TRBV30; j_gene: TRBJ2-5; d_gene: TRBD2; CDR3nt: TGTGCCTGGTCAAGCGGGAGGGCCGAAGAGACCCAGTACTTC; CDR3aa: CAWSSGRAEETQYF
len: 10; abundance: NA; v_gene: TRBV5-6; j_gene: TRBJ1-2; d_gene: NA; CDR3nt: TGTGCCAGCCATAGGGAACCGAGGACCTTC; CDR3aa: CASHREPRTF
len: 16; abundance: NA; v_gene: TRBV12-3/TRBV12-4; j_gene: TRBJ2-7; d_gene: NA; CDR3nt: TGTGCCAGCAGTCCCCCTGGGACCGGGAACATCCACGAGCAGTACTTC; CDR3aa: CASSPPGTGNIHEQYF
len: 10; abundance: few; v_gene: TRBV3-1; j_gene: TRBJ2-7; d_gene: NA; CDR3nt: TGTGCCAGCAGCATTTACGAGCAGTACTTC; CDR3aa: CASSIYEQYF
len: 14; abundance: NA; v_gene: TRBV20-1; j_gene: TRBJ2-5; d_gene: TRBD1; CDR3nt: TGCAGTGCCCTCAACCCGCAGGGGGACGAGACCCAGTACTTC; CDR3aa: CSALNPQGDETQYF
len: 15; abundance: NA; v_gene: TRBV6-1; j_gene: TRBJ1-1; d_gene: TRBD1; CDR3nt: TGTGCCAGCAGTTTTCCGGGACAGGGGGCTATTGGAGCTTTCTTT; CDR3aa: CASSFPGQGAIGAFF
len: 14; abundance: once; v_gene: TRBV15; j_gene: TRBJ2-7; d_gene: NA; CDR3nt: TGTGCCACCAGCAGATACCCCGACTCCTACGAGCAGTACTTC; CDR3aa: CATSRYPDSYEQYF
len: 15; abundance: NA; v_gene: TRBV7-8; j_gene: TRBJ2-3; d_gene: TRBD2; CDR3nt: TGTGCCAGCAGCCCTGGGAGGGTCCAGCTAGATACGCAGTATTTT; CDR3aa: CASSPGRVQLDTQYF
len: 13; abundance: once; v_gene: TRBV30; j_gene: TRBJ2-5; d_gene: TRBD1; CDR3nt: TGTGCCTGGAGTGAGGGGGCCCAAGAGACCCAGTACTTC; CDR3aa: CAWSEGAQETQYF
len: 13; abundance: NA; v_gene: TRBV29-1; j_gene: TRBJ1-2; d_gene: NA; CDR3nt: TGCAGCGTTGAATCCCGACAGGTTGGTGGCTACACCTTC; CDR3aa: CSVESRQVGGYTF